A single sample gave rise to the 31 T cell receptor beta chains below, sequenced in a study of response to subunit inactivated influenza vaccine. TCRdb independently ran MiXCR on the RT-PCR reads; one entry per CDR3 protein. The data hold hundreds of thousands of distinct CDR3 sequences, with about 8% observed a single time. The source material was PBMCs from blood, sampled less than 30 months after vaccination. Receptor source: a man between 50 and 69 years old who received an inactivated influenza vaccine.

This chain links TRBV9 with TRBJ1-6, with D unclear. The germline gives CDR1 SGDLS, CDR2 YYNGEE. Trimming cost V 2 bases and J 0 bases, with 6 bases left between them. The CDR3 is made up of 15 amino acids. The CDR3 bases are TGTGCCAGCAGCGTCACCCGCTCCTATAATTCACCCCTCCACTTT. Its translation is CASSVTRSYNSPLHF.

The chain uses TRBV20-1 and TRBJ2-1; TRBD2 matches at 13 bases. CDR3 length equals 18 residues. The ends lost 1 base at V and 3 bases at J; junction bases unmatched: 9. Germline V gene sequence: CDR1 DFQATT, CDR2 SNEGSKA (reference sequence). CDR3 sequence reads: CSARAVLAGGPIYNEQFF. The CDR3 coding sequence is TGCAGTGCTAGAGCGGTACTAGCGGGAGGGCCTATCTACAATGAGCAGTTCTTC.

This clonotype was counted many times. The chain uses TRBV12-3 or TRBV12-4 and TRBJ2-6; 8 bases are a match to TRBD1. The junction had 4 bases not matched to a gene; V was cut back by 3 bases and J by 0 bases. This CDR3 has 17 amino acids. The CDR3 region has the DNA TGTGCCAGCAGTTTCGGGACAGGATCCTCTGGGGCCAACGTCCTGACTTTC. This codes for CASSFGTGSSGANVLTF.

The chain uses TRBV4-2 and TRBJ2-7, with 7 nucleotides matching TRBD2. Trimming took 1 base from V and 5 from J; bases not matched to a gene: 8. CDR3 length: 15 residues. The germline V gene has CDR1 LGHNA and CDR2 YNFKEQ. CDR3 sequence (DNA): TGTGCCAGCAGCCAAGGGGAAGCGGGAATCAACGAGCAGTACTTC. It codes for CASSQGEAGINEQYF.

This chain connects TRBV3-1 to TRBJ1-1, with 7 positions matching TRBD1. Germline lookup yields CDR1 LGHDT and CDR2 YNNKEL (reference sequence). This CDR3 is built from 13 residues. The J segment lost 6 bases and the V segment lost 4 bases, leaving 5 bases of the junction unmatched. CDR3 bases: TGTGCCAGCAGCCTAGACAGGGCGGCTGAAGCTTTCTTT. Translation gives CASSLDRAAEAFF.

This clonotype appeared many times. The V call is TRBV28, the J call TRBJ2-3; 7 bases are shared with TRBD2. Looked up from germline, CDR1 is MDHEN and CDR2 is SYDVKM. This CDR3 is 16 amino acids long. After removal of 2 bases from V and 2 bases from J, the junction contained 7 bases not matched to a gene. The CDR3 protein is CASSLPTSRFTDTQYF. In DNA, the CDR3 is TGTGCCAGCAGTTTACCGACTAGCAGGTTCACAGATACGCAGTATTTT.

The gene calls are TRBV18 and TRBJ1-1, with D perhaps matching TRBD1 (6 bases). This CDR3 region has 15 residues. The ends were cut back, 1 base at V and 1 base at J, with 10 bases in the middle. Germline V gives CDR1 KGHSH, CDR2 LQKENI. The CDR3 DNA reads as TGTGCCAGCTCACCACTTCCCAGGGGGAACACTGAAGCTTTCTTT. Encoded protein: CASSPLPRGNTEAFF.

The chain joins TRBV5-1 to TRBJ2-3; 7 bases map to TRBD2. The germline CDR1 and CDR2 sequences are SGHRS and YFSETQ. The CDR3 is 16 residues long. V lost 0 bases, J lost 6 bases, and 10 bases stayed unmatched. CDR3 protein: CASSLAYGGSADTQYF. The CDR3 DNA reads TGCGCCAGCAGCTTGGCCTACGGCGGGAGTGCGGATACGCAGTATTTT.

This clonotype was seen more than once but under ten times. DNA of the CDR3: TGTGCCAGCAGTAGGGGACAGGGAGAAGGCTACACCTTC. As protein: CASSRGQGEGYTF. This sequence joins TRBV3-1 and TRBJ1-2, with TRBD1 identical over 9 bases. The CDR3 is 13 amino acids. The J segment lost 8 bases and the V segment lost 6 bases, leaving 7 bases of the junction unmatched. CDR1 LGHDT and CDR2 YNNKEL come from the germline V gene (reference sequence). The entire variable domain, with the rest obtained from reference TRBV3-1 and TRBJ1-2, is as follows: DTAVSQTPKYLVTQMGNDKSIKCEQNLGHDTMYWYKQDSKKFLKIMFSYNNKELIINETVPNRFSPKSPDKAHLNLHINSLELGDSAVYFCASSRGQGEGYTFGSGTRLTVV.

The chain is built from TRBV9 and TRBJ2-2; D is perhaps TRBD1 or TRBD2 (5 bases each). V was shortened by 2 bases and J by 4 bases, with 15 bases between the two germline ends. Germline V lookup: CDR1 SGDLS, CDR2 YYNGEE. This CDR3 region has 16 residues. The CDR3: CASSVGTLSATGELFF. CDR3 nucleotide sequence: TGTGCCAGCAGCGTGGGGACCCTGTCGGCCACCGGGGAGCTGTTTTTT.

This clonotype was seen only a few times. The chain uses TRBV10-3 and TRBJ2-3; tentative D call: TRBD1 (6 bases). V lost 7 bases, J lost 2 bases, and 10 bases lay in between. The CDR3 extends over 13 amino acids. Looked up from germline, CDR1 is ENHRY and CDR2 is SYGVKD. The CDR3, as DNA: TGTGCCATCATGGGGGCTAACACAGATACGCAGTATTTT. As protein: CAIMGANTDTQYF.

This clonotype was detected ten times or more. The chain couples TRBV11-2 to TRBJ2-7; D may be TRBD2 (6 bases). The CDR3 totals 14 residues. The germline V and J ends were trimmed by 2 bases and 3 bases, with 11 bases remaining between them. Germline V gives CDR1 SGHAT, CDR2 FQNNGV. CDR3 in amino acids: CASSLRGGIYEQYF. The CDR3 coding sequence is TGTGCCAGCAGCTTACGCGGCGGGATCTACGAGCAGTACTTC.

This clonotype was seen repeatedly, ten times or more. This rearrangement joins TRBV28 to TRBJ2-1; 9 bases match TRBD2. Germline lookup yields CDR1 MDHEN and CDR2 SYDVKM. The CDR3 extends over 17 amino acids. The V segment lost 3 bases and the J segment 0 bases; nucleotides outside the gene matches: 6. CDR3 sequence reads: CASSFLTSGYSYNEQFF. Written as DNA, the CDR3 is TGTGCCAGCAGTTTCTTGACTAGCGGTTACTCCTACAATGAGCAGTTCTTC.

This clonotype was found a few times. V usage is TRBV6-2 or TRBV6-3 and J usage is TRBJ2-1; a possible D gene is TRBD1 (6 bases). V shed 6 bases and J shed 0 bases, with 12 bases lying between them. CDR1 and CDR2 from the germline V gene are MNHEY and SVGEGT. CDR3 length equals 15 residues. The CDR3 nucleotides are TGTGCCAGCAGCCAGGGACATTACTCCTACAATGAGCAGTTCTTC. It encodes CASSQGHYSYNEQFF.

The table lists this clonotype with a few counts. The chain couples TRBV4-1 to TRBJ2-5; no clear D. The CDR3 sequence is 14 residues long. CDR1 MGHRA and CDR2 YSYEKL come from the germline V gene. The ends were cut back, 0 bases at V and 7 bases at J, with 12 bases in the middle. The CDR3 spells CASSQEPVERTQYF. In nucleotides, the CDR3 is TGCGCCAGCAGCCAAGAGCCAGTTGAACGGACCCAGTACTTC.

J is TRBJ2-2 and V is TRBV7-8, with 9 bases lining up with TRBD1. CDR1 SGHVS and CDR2 FQNEAQ come from the germline V gene. V trimming: 1 base; J trimming: 4 bases; junction bases outside the gene matches: 13. The CDR3 runs to 19 residues. The CDR3 is CASSLGRYRGRMVTGELFF. The CDR3 DNA follows: TGTGCCAGCAGCTTAGGACGCTACAGGGGGCGAATGGTCACCGGGGAGCTGTTTTTT.

V and J are TRBV20-1 and TRBJ1-5; D is unresolved. V lost 7 bases to trimming and J lost 2 bases, with 15 bases between them. Per germline, CDR1 DFQATT and CDR2 SNEGSKA (reference sequence). CDR3 length equals 14 residues. The CDR3 protein is CSVWGASGNQPQHF. DNA of the CDR3: TGCAGTGTCTGGGGAGCGAGCGGCAATCAGCCCCAGCATTTT.

This clonotype was detected only once. The missing conserved phenylalanine or tryptophan at the end of this CDR3 makes a read error likely. This sequence joins TRBV6-2 or TRBV6-3 and TRBJ2-1; 7 positions match TRBD2. CDR3 length: 15 amino acids. Germline trimming cut 6 bases from V and 6 bases from J; bases unmatched to any gene: 11. Germline V gene lookup returns CDR1 MNHEY and CDR2 SVGEGT. The CDR3 is CASSLGGTPRNEQFL. In DNA form, the CDR3 reads TGTGCCAGCAGCTTGGGGGGGACTCCTCGCAATGAGCAGTTCCTC.

The chain links TRBV7-2 to TRBJ1-5; a possible D gene is TRBD1 (6 bases). This CDR3 is 13 amino acids long. V was shortened by 5 bases and J by 6 bases, with 11 bases between the two germline ends. Germline V gene sequence: CDR1 SGHTA, CDR2 FQGNSA. The CDR3 nucleotides are TGTGCCAGCAGCCCGGACAGATTTCAGCCCCAGCATTTT. Translated: CASSPDRFQPQHF.

This clonotype occurred a few times. J is TRBJ1-1 and V is TRBV5-1, with D perhaps matching TRBD1 (5 bases). Germline CDR1 SGHRS, CDR2 YFSETQ. Trimming shortened V by 4 bases and J by 7 bases, and 20 bases separated the two germline ends. The CDR3 has 15 amino acids. CDR3 region: CASSPGAWGKSEAFF. CDR3 nucleotides: TGCGCCAGCAGCCCCGGGGCCTGGGGGAAAAGTGAAGCTTTCTTT.

This clonotype was counted at least ten times. This chain uses TRBV6-1 with TRBJ1-3, with 9 bases fitting TRBD1. The V gene's germline CDR1 is MNHNS and CDR2 SASEGT. The CDR3 is 14 amino acids. Trimming cost V 8 bases and J 3 bases; bases outside gene matches: 5. The DNA for the CDR3 is TGTGCCAGCCGGGACAGGGATAGTGGAAACACCATATATTTT. Translating it yields CASRDRDSGNTIYF.

This clonotype was observed a few times. This chain links TRBV28 with TRBJ1-5, with D maybe TRBD1 (6 bases). The germline CDR1 and CDR2 sequences are MDHEN and SYDVKM. The CDR3 spans 16 residues. V was trimmed by 3 bases and J by 1 base, leaving 13 bases between them. The CDR3 spells CASSFLGQISNQPQHF. DNA for the CDR3: TGTGCCAGCAGTTTCCTAGGACAGATAAGCAATCAGCCCCAGCATTTT. The full variable domain, completed using reference TRBV28 and TRBJ1-5, is DVKVTQSSRYLVKRTGEKVFLECVQDMDHENMFWYRQDPGLGLRLIYFSYDVKMKEKGDIPEGYSVSREKKERFSLILESASTNQTSMYLCASSFLGQISNQPQHFGDGTRLSIL.

Only a few counts were recorded for this clonotype. The chain links TRBV4-3 to TRBJ2-1; 9 nucleotides align to TRBD2. Germline V CDR1 and CDR2: LGHNA, YSLEER. CDR3 size: 15 residues. The V and J ends lost 0 bases and 6 bases, in that order; junction bases with no gene match: 3. The CDR3 bases are TGCGCCAGCAGCCAAGATGGGACTAGCTTCAATGAGCAGTTCTTC. Translating it yields CASSQDGTSFNEQFF.

This clonotype was recorded many times. The chain is built from TRBV4-2 and TRBJ2-7; no firm D call. Germline CDR1 reads LGHNA; CDR2 reads YNFKEQ. The CDR3 contains 15 residues. V lost 0 bases, J lost 1 base, and 10 bases lay in between. Written as DNA, the CDR3 is TGTGCCAGCAGCCAAGATCGCGGATTGTCCTACGAGCAGTACTTC. It codes for CASSQDRGLSYEQYF.

The chain uses TRBV5-1 and TRBJ1-2; 8 nucleotides align to TRBD1. V gave up 4 bases and J gave up 5 bases; unmatched junction bases: 7. CDR1 is SGHRS and CDR2 is YFSETQ in the germline V gene. There are 14 residues in the CDR3. CDR3 coding DNA: TGCGCCAGCAGCCCGGACAGGGTTTGGTATGGCTACACCTTC. Protein sequence: CASSPDRVWYGYTF.

This clonotype was detected ten times or more. The chain employs TRBV20-1 and TRBJ2-3; 7 bases map to TRBD1. The CDR3 consists of 14 residues. With 0 bases clipped from V and 8 bases from J, the junction kept 8 bases outside the gene matches. Germline values: CDR1 DFQATT, CDR2 SNEGSKA (reference sequence). CDR3 nucleotides: TGCAGTGCTAGAGATCGGGGCGCAGGGGGTACGCAGTATTTT. This gives the protein CSARDRGAGGTQYF.

This clonotype came up many times. V gene TRBV7-2 combines with J gene TRBJ2-3; 9 nucleotides agree with TRBD2. Germline CDR1 SGHTA, CDR2 FQGNSA. V trimming: 5 bases; J trimming: 6 bases; junction bases outside the gene matches: 9. The CDR3 is 15 residues long. CDR3 DNA sequence: TGTGCCAGCAGCGCCCCGGGACTAGCCGATGATACGCAGTATTTT. This codes for CASSAPGLADDTQYF.

Many counts were recorded for this clonotype. V gene TRBV28 combines with J gene TRBJ2-4; possible D gene TRBD2, 6 bases. The CDR3 extends over 14 amino acids. The germline CDR1 and CDR2 sequences are MDHEN and SYDVKM. Trimming pared 3 bases from V and 6 bases from J, leaving 12 bases between. The CDR3 loop is CASSFWGDGNIQYF. The CDR3 coding sequence is TGTGCCAGCAGTTTCTGGGGGGATGGAAACATTCAGTACTTC.

The chain recombines TRBV6-2 or TRBV6-3 with TRBJ2-7; TRBD2 matches 9 bases. The CDR3 sequence is 15 residues long. Trimming cost V 6 bases and J 2 bases; bases outside gene matches: 8. Germline values: CDR1 MNHEY, CDR2 SVGEGT. CDR3 bases: TGTGCCAGCAGCCTAGTTCTAGCGGGACCCTACGAGCAGTACTTC. Translated, it gives CASSLVLAGPYEQYF.

The table lists this clonotype with many counts. This rearrangement joins TRBV12-3 or TRBV12-4 to TRBJ1-1, with 7 bases identical to TRBD1. This CDR3 contains 14 residues. J lost 5 bases, V lost 1 base, and 4 bases had no gene match. In nucleotides, the CDR3 is TGTGCCAGCAGTTTAGTTCAGGGGGGGACTGAAGCTTTCTTT. This codes for CASSLVQGGTEAFF.

A remark on this clonotype: A single base separates this from a much larger clone, so it may be a read error. DNA of the CDR3: TGTGCCAGCAGCAAACTCGACAGGGGGCGCACCGGGGAGCTGTTTTTT. Encoded protein: CASSKLDRGRTGELFF. The chain carries TRBV4-2 and TRBJ2-2, with 10 bases matching TRBD1. The CDR3 runs 16 residues. J lost 4 bases, V lost 5 bases, and 7 bases had no gene match. The germline gives CDR1 LGHNA, CDR2 YNFKEQ.